The T cell receptor (beta chain) described here comes from a study of blood T cell repertoires in COVID-19. Overall study context: Both acute and convalescent COVID-19 samples were obtained from the United States, Italy and Spain. Nucleic acid was either cDNA or gDNA, and it came from T cells, B-cell-depleted T cells, or PBMCs.

Germline CDR1 LGHNA, CDR2 YSLEER. The CDR3 runs to 16 residues. V was shortened by 0 bases and J by 0 bases, with 12 bases between the two germline ends. How the authors handled the data: The assay estimated nucleated cells by amplifying reference gene primers. Clones were read by immunoSEQ multiplex PCR, and TCRdb kept only the in-frame ones, dropping some. The D gene and trimming were derived from the DNA, and the V and J assignments and clone size from that table. This table has tens of thousands of clones, roughly 90% appearing once. V usage is TRBV4-3 and J usage is TRBJ2-7; tentative D call: TRBD2 (6 bases). Sequencing was done on a sample of peripheral blood. The clonotype comes from a woman aged 50 to 60 with acute or convalescent COVID-19. In nucleotides, the CDR3 is TGCGCCAGCAGCCAAGATCTTGGGGGGACCTCCTACGAGCAGTACTTC. It translates to CASSQDLGGTSYEQYF.